Here is one TCR beta chain with its context. The source of the sample is a study of cytomegalovirus exposure and HLA in healthy donors. This CDR3 has 16 amino acids. Trimming removed 4 bases from V and 3 bases from J; junction bases left unmatched: 5. Looked up from germline, CDR1 is SGHRS and CDR2 is YFSETQ. Use of 60 Vbeta and 13 Jbeta primers characterized the PCR. Libraries were prepared by immunoSEQ multiplex PCR; TCRdb keeps only in-frame clonotypes and omits some of them. The sample shows some 140,000 clones, 80% of them seen only once. The chain is built from TRBV5-1 and TRBJ1-4; TRBD1 agrees at 11 bases. This sequence was found in a man aged 25-40 years in good health and CMV-seropositive. The sequenced sample was PBMCs. CDR3 region: CASSVGQGVANEKLFF. In DNA form, the CDR3 reads TGCGCCAGCAGCGTGGGACAGGGGGTGGCTAATGAAAAACTGTTTTTT.